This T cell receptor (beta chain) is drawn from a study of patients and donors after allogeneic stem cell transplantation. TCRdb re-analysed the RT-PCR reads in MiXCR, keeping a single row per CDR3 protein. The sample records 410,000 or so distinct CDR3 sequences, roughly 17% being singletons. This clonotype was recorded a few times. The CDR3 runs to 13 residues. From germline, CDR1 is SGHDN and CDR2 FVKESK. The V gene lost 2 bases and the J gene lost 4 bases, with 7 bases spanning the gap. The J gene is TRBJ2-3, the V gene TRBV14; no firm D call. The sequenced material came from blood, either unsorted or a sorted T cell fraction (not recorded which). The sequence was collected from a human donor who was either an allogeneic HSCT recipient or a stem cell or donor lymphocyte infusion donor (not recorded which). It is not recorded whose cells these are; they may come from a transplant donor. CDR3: CASSQFRADTQYF. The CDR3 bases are TGTGCCAGCAGCCAATTCCGGGCAGATACGCAGTATTTT.